Below are 21 T cell receptor beta chains sequenced from a single sample in a study of T cells after yellow fever vaccination. TCRdb called the 5' RACE reads again in MiXCR, with one record for every CDR3 protein. The sample records under 600,000 distinct CDR3 sequences, about 13% being singletons. This specimen consisted of PBMCs, obtained on the day of the yellow fever booster vaccination. Every receptor here comes from a man in his thirties or forties who received the YFV17D yellow fever vaccine.

This clonotype showed up just a few times. The gene calls are TRBV29-1 and TRBJ1-1; D call uncertain. In germline, CDR1 is SQVTM, CDR2 ANQGSEA. V was trimmed by 7 bases and J by 3 bases, leaving 18 bases between them. CDR3 length equals 14 residues. CDR3 sequence: CSARTEGMDTEAFF. The CDR3 DNA follows: TGCAGCGCTAGGACGGAAGGTATGGACACTGAAGCTTTCTTT.

Only a few counts were recorded for this clonotype. This chain links TRBV5-8 with TRBJ1-1; D is undetermined. Germline lookup yields CDR1 SGHTS and CDR2 YDEGEE. CDR3 length: 13 amino acids. Deletions cut 1 base from V and 0 bases from J, with 4 bases between. CDR3 coding DNA: TGTGCCAGCAGCTTGTGGGTGAACACTGAAGCTTTCTTT. Translation: CASSLWVNTEAFF.

The chain's CDR3 is CSAELGSRYEQFF. CDR3 in DNA: TGCAGTGCCGAGCTGGGGAGTAGGTATGAGCAGTTCTTC. This rearrangement joins TRBV20-1 to TRBJ2-1, with a tentative D call TRBD2 (5 bases). CDR3 length: 13 amino acids. CDR1 and CDR2 from the germline V gene are DFQATT and SNEGSKA (reference sequence). Trimming pared 6 bases from V and 8 bases from J, leaving 17 bases between.

This CDR3 is CSATWTSNYEQYF. The DNA of the CDR3 is TGCAGTGCTACCTGGACTAGCAACTACGAGCAGTACTTC. The chain is built from TRBV20-1 and TRBJ2-7; 8 bases are shared with TRBD2. The germline V gene encodes CDR1 DFQATT and CDR2 SNEGSKA (reference sequence). The CDR3 sequence is 13 residues long. V shed 4 bases and J 3 bases; nucleotides not matched to a gene: 5.

There are many counts of this clonotype. The chain combines TRBV9 with TRBJ2-4; D may be TRBD2 (5 bases). Trimming left V 0 bases short and J 6 bases short, with 13 bases between. The CDR3 contains 15 residues. Germline loops: CDR1 SGDLS, CDR2 YYNGEE. CDR3 sequence reads: CASSVGQLVPNIQYF. CDR3 in DNA: TGTGCCAGCAGCGTAGGTCAACTAGTCCCAAACATTCAGTACTTC.

This clonotype appeared a few times. One end of the junction is discordant with germline, which a read error may explain. The CDR3 DNA reads as TGTGCTAGCAGCCTAGGGGTATCCAACAATGAGCAGTTCTTC. This gives the protein CASSLGVSNNEQFF. The gene calls are TRBV7-7 and TRBJ2-1; tentatively, D is TRBD1 (5 bases). Per the germline V gene, CDR1 is SSHAT and CDR2 is FNYEAQ (reference sequence). This CDR3 comprises 14 residues.

The chain carries TRBV11-2 and TRBJ1-2; D is perhaps TRBD1 (6 bases). The CDR3 length is 13 residues. Germline CDR1 and CDR2: SGHAT and FQNNGV. V gave up 7 bases and J gave up 2 bases, with 11 bases separating them. The CDR3: CASTMQGNYGYTF. The CDR3 region has the DNA TGTGCCAGCACCATGCAGGGGAACTATGGCTACACCTTC.

J is TRBJ2-7 and V is TRBV25-1; 7 positions match TRBD1. CDR1 MGHDK and CDR2 SYGVNS come from the germline V gene. This CDR3 region has 18 residues. V lost 2 bases to trimming and J lost 1 base; unmatched junction nucleotides: 14. CDR3: CASSENLPTGKRSYEQYF. CDR3 coding DNA: TGTGCCAGCAGTGAAAACCTCCCGACAGGGAAAAGGTCCTACGAGCAGTACTTC.

The chain has TRBV10-3 and TRBJ2-5, with TRBD1 matching 8 bases. Trimming cost V 10 bases and J 2 bases; bases outside gene matches: 6. Germline assignment: CDR1 ENHRY and CDR2 SYGVKD. The CDR3 is 13 residues long. Here the CDR3 DNA reads TGTGCCACCACCGGGACAGGACAAGAGACCCAGTACTTC. It specifies CATTGTGQETQYF.

In its sample, this clonotype was seen a few times. CDR3 nucleotide sequence: TGTGCCAGCTCCCAAGACAGGGGAAGAAGCAATCAGCCCCAGCATTTT. It specifies CASSQDRGRSNQPQHF. The genes are TRBV19 and TRBJ1-5; 8 bases line up with TRBD1. This CDR3 contains 16 residues. Trimming at V came to 9 bases and at J to 1 base, leaving 11 bases not matched to a gene. CDR1 is LNHDA, CDR2 SQIVND, per germline (reference sequence). Based on the CDR3 plus reference TRBV19 and TRBJ1-5, the full variable domain is DGGITQSPKYLFRKEGQNVTLSCEQNLNHDAMYWYRQDPGQGLRLIYYSQIVNDFQKGDIAEGYSVSREKKESFPLTVTSAQKNPTAFYLCASSQDRGRSNQPQHFGDGTRLSIL.

The J gene is TRBJ2-5, the V gene TRBV14; D gene uncertain. Between the trimmed V and J ends, which lost 11 bases and 4 bases, there was a span of 20 bases. The length of the CDR3 is 14 residues. Looked up from germline, CDR1 is SGHDN and CDR2 is FVKESK. DNA of the CDR3: TGTGCCTCAAGCCAAGGTACCGGAAGAGAGACCCAGTACTTC. This translates into CASSQGTGRETQYF.

As concerns this clonotype: At one end the junction does not follow the germline gene, possibly because of a read error. The chain joins TRBV20-1 to TRBJ2-5, with D tentatively TRBD1 (5 bases). The germline gives CDR1 DFQATT, CDR2 SNEGSKA (reference sequence). This CDR3 has 11 residues. CDR3 sequence: CSVRRGETQYF. As DNA, the CDR3 is TGCAGTGTTAGAAGGGGAGAGACCCAGTACTTC.

This clonotype has a handful of counts. The chain employs TRBV10-3 and TRBJ2-3, with 7 bases identical to TRBD1. The CDR3 has 15 residues. Germline lookup yields CDR1 ENHRY and CDR2 SYGVKD. The V and J ends lost 6 bases and 0 bases, in that order; junction bases with no gene match: 6. DNA for the CDR3: TGTGCCATCAGACAAGCAGGGGGTAGCACAGATACGCAGTATTTT. Translating gives CAIRQAGGSTDTQYF.

The rearrangement links TRBV12-3 or TRBV12-4 to TRBJ2-5; D remains ambiguous. The CDR3 has 13 amino acids. Trimming removed 3 bases from V and 5 bases from J, with 10 bases in between. Written as DNA, the CDR3 is TGTGCCAGCAGTTTTAGACATCAGGAGACCCAGTACTTC. It specifies CASSFRHQETQYF.

The chain is built from TRBV7-2 and TRBJ1-2, with unresolved D. The ends were cut back, 5 bases at V and 8 bases at J, with 15 bases in the middle. The CDR3 consists of 13 residues. CDR1 and CDR2 (germline): SGHTA, FQGNSA. CDR3 sequence (DNA): TGTGCCAGCAGCCCAAAAATCGAGCGAGGCTACACCTTC. It specifies CASSPKIERGYTF.

The rearrangement joins TRBV7-2 to TRBJ2-4; D is perhaps TRBD2 (6 bases). Trimming took off 1 base at V and 7 bases at J, with 17 bases between the two ends. From germline, CDR1 is SGHTA and CDR2 FQGNSA. The CDR3 runs to 16 residues. In DNA form, the CDR3 reads TGTGCCAGCAGCTTAGGTTCGGGCCGGGAGAGGAACATTCAGTACTTC. Translating it yields CASSLGSGRERNIQYF.

The rearrangement uses TRBV12-3 or TRBV12-4 and TRBJ2-1; the D gene could be TRBD1 or TRBD2 (5 bases each). Trimming stripped 5 bases from V and 0 bases from J, with 14 bases between. The CDR3 has 16 residues. The CDR3 nucleotides read TGTGCCAGCAGTCGCCTGGGACGCAGCTCCTACAATGAGCAGTTCTTC. It specifies CASSRLGRSSYNEQFF.

There are a few counts of this clonotype. The chain joins TRBV12-3 or TRBV12-4 to TRBJ1-3; D call uncertain. CDR3 length: 12 residues. V dropped 6 bases and J dropped 2 bases, with 5 bases sitting between them. The CDR3, as DNA: TGTGCCAGCAGCAAAACTGGAAACACCATATATTTT. Translating gives CASSKTGNTIYF.

The J gene is TRBJ1-2, the V gene TRBV20-1; D is perhaps TRBD1 (5 bases). Germline CDR1 reads DFQATT; CDR2 reads SNEGSKA (reference sequence). The CDR3 runs to 11 residues. V was shortened by 5 bases and J by 4 bases, with 8 bases between the two germline ends. CDR3 in DNA: TGCAGTGCTCATGACAGCTATGGCTACACCTTC. As protein: CSAHDSYGYTF.

The V and J genes are TRBV7-2 and TRBJ2-1, with D unresolved. This CDR3 region has 11 residues. Per the germline V gene, CDR1 is SGHTA and CDR2 is FQGNSA. Trimming shortened V by 2 bases and J by 8 bases, and 4 bases separated the two germline ends. CDR3 nucleotides: TGTGCCAGCAGCTTATGGCATGAGCAGTTCTTC. Amino acid sequence: CASSLWHEQFF.

This clonotype showed up just a few times. CDR3 coding DNA: TGCAGTGCCAAGACAGGGCGCTATGGCTACACCTTC. Its translation: CSAKTGRYGYTF. The V call is TRBV20-1, the J call TRBJ1-2, with TRBD1 identical over 7 bases. Germline-derived CDR1 and CDR2 are DFQATT and SNEGSKA (reference sequence). There are 12 residues in the CDR3. Trimming took 6 bases from V and 4 from J; bases not matched to a gene: 5.